One sample yielded the 8 T cell receptor beta chains listed below, sequenced in a study of neurological immune-mediated disorders. TCRdb reprocessed the 5' RACE reads via MiXCR and lists one record per CDR3 protein. The repertoire has over 11,000 distinct CDR3 sequences, 7% of them found once; the top ten carry roughly 24%. Sequenced input: CD8+ T cells from blood. The receptors here all came from a woman aged 40 to 50 in good health.

This clonotype was picked up many times. The chain carries TRBV4-1 and TRBJ1-4; D not resolved. With 0 bases removed from V and 12 bases from J, the gap between germline ends came to 14 bases. CDR1 and CDR2 from the germline V gene are MGHRA and YSYEKL. CDR3 length equals 14 residues. CDR3 protein: CASSQDALSRELFF. As DNA, the CDR3 is TGCGCCAGCAGCCAAGACGCCCTTTCGCGGGAACTGTTTTTT.

In its sample, this clonotype was seen many times. This chain connects TRBV20-1 to TRBJ1-2; the match to TRBD1 covers 9 bases. The ends lost 6 bases at V and 4 bases at J; junction bases unmatched: 12. The CDR3 spans 15 residues. Germline CDR1 and CDR2: DFQATT and SNEGSKA (reference sequence). CDR3: CSALARDRVFYGYTF. CDR3 DNA: TGCAGTGCCCTAGCCCGGGACAGGGTTTTCTATGGCTACACCTTC.

This clonotype was observed many times. The chain recombines TRBV9 with TRBJ2-1, with TRBD2 matching 8 bases. Unmatched junction bases numbered 3, after V lost 4 bases and J lost 0 bases. Germline assignment: CDR1 SGDLS and CDR2 YYNGEE. The CDR3 runs to 15 residues. The CDR3 sequence: CASSHGGASYNEQFF. CDR3 nucleotide sequence: TGTGCCAGCAGCCACGGGGGGGCCTCCTACAATGAGCAGTTCTTC.

This clonotype was observed many times. The V gene is TRBV27, the J gene TRBJ2-3; D gene unclear. The V end was cut by 3 bases, the J end by 0 bases, with 13 bases between. This CDR3 is 16 amino acids long. Germline V gives CDR1 MNHEY, CDR2 SMNVEV (reference sequence). The CDR3 coding sequence is TGTGCCAGCAGTTTGGGCCTCACCCCTAGCACAGATACGCAGTATTTT. This sequence encodes CASSLGLTPSTDTQYF.

This clonotype was counted many times. The junction shows a germline mismatch at one end, possibly a read error. The chain employs TRBV28 and TRBJ2-1; D not certain. The CDR3 is 15 residues long. Looked up from germline, CDR1 is MDHEN and CDR2 is SYDVKM. The CDR3: CASSLYSSSYNEQFF. The CDR3 DNA follows: TGTGCCAGCAGCTTATACTCTAGCTCCTACAATGAGCAGTTCTTC.

This clonotype was detected ten times or more. The chain carries TRBV12-3 or TRBV12-4 and TRBJ2-3; D might be TRBD1 (6 bases). The ends were cut back, 5 bases at V and 6 bases at J, with 12 bases in the middle. The CDR3 runs 13 residues. CDR3 region: CASSPNRDDTQYF. Written as DNA, the CDR3 is TGTGCCAGCAGTCCCAACAGGGACGATACGCAGTATTTT.

This clonotype was detected ten times or more. The chain carries TRBV14 and TRBJ2-7; 11 nucleotides align to TRBD1. Germline CDR1 and CDR2: SGHDN and FVKESK. The ends lost 6 bases at V and 4 bases at J; junction bases unmatched: 8. The CDR3 sequence is 15 residues long. The CDR3 sequence: CASSLGQGAGYEQYF. In DNA, the CDR3 is TGTGCCAGCAGTCTTGGACAGGGGGCGGGATACGAGCAGTACTTC.

This clonotype occurred many times. The rearrangement links TRBV28 to TRBJ2-7; maybe TRBD1 (5 bases). V lost 8 bases and J 4 bases, leaving 18 bases between the germline ends. CDR3 length equals 14 residues. Germline values: CDR1 MDHEN, CDR2 SYDVKM. The CDR3 loop reads CASSQVSAVYEQYF. The CDR3 nucleotides read TGTGCCAGCTCACAGGTTTCAGCTGTGTACGAGCAGTACTTC.